Described below is a single T cell receptor (beta chain) sequence and its context. The antigen remains unidentified. The CDR3 sequence is 16 residues long. Looked up from germline, CDR1 is MNHNY and CDR2 is SVGAGI (reference sequence). V was pared by 5 bases and J by 0 bases, with 6 bases of the junction left unmatched. This record comes from a study of shared clonotypes between healthy human individuals. On the study more broadly: Per donor, CD8 memory used one plate, CD8 naive used two, CD4 memory used three and CD4 naive used three.

General observations from the study: Estimated clonotype richness was generally higher in naive than memory subsets. Lower generation probabilities were found for non-shared clonotypes than for those shared by all four donors. Sequencing depth was predicted to influence how clonotypes are shared among donors.

Profiled with immunoSEQ multiplex PCR; TCRdb holds only in-frame clones, not every one. The sample holds some 2,000,000 clones, about 95% seen once. The sequencing input was naive CD4+ T cells sorted from blood. The subset denotes: CD45RA+ positively selected. V and J are TRBV6-6 and TRBJ1-5; TRBD1 matches 8 bases. The clonotype was recovered from a young man in good health. CDR3 in DNA: TGTGCCAGCAGTCCCCGGGACAGGAATAGCAATCAGCCCCAGCATTTT. It is translated as CASSPRDRNSNQPQHF.